This T cell receptor beta chain was obtained from a study of cytomegalovirus exposure and HLA in healthy donors. Comments on this clone: Its antigen is unknown.

Here immunoSEQ multiplex PCR was the method, and the copy in TCRdb shows in-frame clones only, minus some. Of approximately 62,000 clones in the sample, about 91% were seen once. Germline V lookup: CDR1 SGHNT, CDR2 YENEEA. The trim removed 5 bases at V and 1 base at J, leaving 8 bases unmatched. The CDR3 runs to 15 residues. Whole-study findings and limits: Per published reports, the classifier diagnosed cytomegalovirus status with high specificity and sensitivity. The study designated about 160 TCR beta chains cytomegalovirus-associated.

The donors formed part of the 120-subject validation cohort, distinct from the roughly 700-subject first cohort. The receptor comes from a woman aged 18-30 years in good health and CMV-seronegative. The genes are TRBV11-3 and TRBJ2-7; TRBD1 agrees at 7 bases. Sequenced material: PBMCs. The CDR3 region is CASSTSTGYSYEQYF. The DNA for the CDR3 is TGTGCCAGCAGCACATCGACAGGGTATTCCTACGAGCAGTACTTC.